This passage covers 3 T cell receptor beta chains from one sample sequenced in a study of T cell repertoires in ileal Crohn's disease. Profiled with immunoSEQ multiplex PCR; TCRdb holds only in-frame clones, not every one. The top ten hold approximately 15% of the sample, which has around 15,000 clones, under 80% seen once. Time point of the sample: inflamed ileum from the surgical specimen. The sequenced sample was ileal tissue. The receptors were gathered from an adult with Crohn's disease.

The chain links TRBV6-5 to TRBJ2-5; 8 bases are shared with TRBD1. The CDR3 has 15 amino acids. V was pared by 6 bases and J by 2 bases, with 8 bases of the junction left unmatched. Germline-derived CDR1 and CDR2 are MNHEY and SVGAGI. In DNA form, the CDR3 reads TGTGCCAGCAGACGACGGGACAGGTTTCAAGAGACCCAGTACTTC. Amino acids: CASRRRDRFQETQYF.

The genes are TRBV28 and TRBJ2-2; D might be TRBD1 or TRBD2, each matching 6 bases. The CDR3 is 14 residues long. Looked up from germline, CDR1 is MDHEN and CDR2 is SYDVKM. V shed 2 bases and J shed 5 bases, with 9 bases lying between them. This CDR3 reads CASSLQGRTGELFF. In DNA form, the CDR3 reads TGTGCCAGCAGTTTACAGGGGAGGACCGGGGAGCTGTTTTTT.

This sequence joins TRBV7-2 and TRBJ2-3, with D possibly called TRBD1 or TRBD2 (5 bases each). Deletions cut 4 bases from V and 6 bases from J, with 14 bases between. From germline, CDR1 is SGHTA and CDR2 FQGNSA. This CDR3 is 14 amino acids long. CDR3 region: CASSSLRGVDTQYF. The CDR3 bases are TGTGCCAGCAGCTCCCTTAGAGGGGTTGATACGCAGTATTTT.